This T cell receptor beta chain is drawn from a study of shared clonotypes between healthy human individuals. Libraries were prepared by immunoSEQ multiplex PCR; TCRdb keeps only in-frame clonotypes and omits some of them. The sample carries about 2.4 million clones, approximately 94% recorded once. V gave up 3 bases and J gave up 4 bases, with 8 bases separating them. Germline assignment: CDR1 MDHEN and CDR2 SYDVKM. This CDR3 is 13 amino acids long. The rearrangement joins TRBV28 to TRBJ2-3; D is possibly TRBD2 (5 bases). This sequence was found in a man younger than 35 in good health. Some clones in this sample may be carry-over from other donors' samples. What was sequenced was naive CD4+ T cells from PBMCs. Subset described: CD45RA+ positively selected. The CDR3 loop is CASSFLRADTQYF. In DNA, the CDR3 is TGTGCCAGCAGTTTCCTGAGGGCAGATACGCAGTATTTT.